Reported below is one T cell receptor beta chain. Sequencing was performed with immunoSEQ multiplex PCR; in TCRdb, only in-frame clones are kept and a portion is missing. The sample has 200,000 or so clones; about nine tenths are singletons. These data belong to a study of blood T cell repertoires in COVID-19. Turning to the study itself: Sources were T cells, B-cell-depleted T cells, or PBMCs; the material itself was cDNA or gDNA.

The sample taken for sequencing was peripheral blood. This sequence was found in a man aged 60 to 69 who had recovered from COVID-19.

CDR3 coding DNA: TGTGCCAGCTCACTCGGACAGGTCCATAATTCACCCCTCCACTTT. Its translation is CASSLGQVHNSPLHF. The chain is built from TRBV18 and TRBJ1-6; 7 bases map to TRBD1. The CDR3 spans 15 residues. V gave up 4 bases and J gave up 5 bases; unmatched junction bases: 5. Looked up from germline, CDR1 is KGHSH and CDR2 is LQKENI.